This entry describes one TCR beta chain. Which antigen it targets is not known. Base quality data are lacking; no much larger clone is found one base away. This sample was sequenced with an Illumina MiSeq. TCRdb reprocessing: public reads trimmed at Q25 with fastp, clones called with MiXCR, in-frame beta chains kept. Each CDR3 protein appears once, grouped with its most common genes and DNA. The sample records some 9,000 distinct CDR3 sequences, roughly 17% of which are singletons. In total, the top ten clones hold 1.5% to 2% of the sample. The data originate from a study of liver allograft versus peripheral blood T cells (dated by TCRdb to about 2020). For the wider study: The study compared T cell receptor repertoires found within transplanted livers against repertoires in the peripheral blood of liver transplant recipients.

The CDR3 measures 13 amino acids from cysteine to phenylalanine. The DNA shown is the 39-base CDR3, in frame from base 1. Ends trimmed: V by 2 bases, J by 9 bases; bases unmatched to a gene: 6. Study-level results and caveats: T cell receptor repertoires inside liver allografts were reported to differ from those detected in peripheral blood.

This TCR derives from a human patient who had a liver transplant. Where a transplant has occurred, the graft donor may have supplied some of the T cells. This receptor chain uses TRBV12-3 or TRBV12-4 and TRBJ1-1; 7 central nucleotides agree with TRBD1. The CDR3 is CASSLRGTVKAFF. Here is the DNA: TGTGCCAGCAGTTTAAGGGGGACAGTTAAAGCTTTCTTT.